Following are 28 T cell receptor beta chains from one sample sequenced in a study of regulatory T cells in long-lasting Graves disease. Library construction for TCR beta used iRepertoire HTBI primers and Arm-PCR of CDR3 regions. TCRdb processed the multiplex PCR reads anew with MiXCR; each CDR3 protein has one entry. Altogether about 560,000 distinct CDR3 sequences are present, 15% to 20% being singletons, with the ten largest covering about 12%. Noted time point: newly diagnosed GD, antithyroid drugs for less than 3 months. From RNA extracted from PBMCs, the TCR library was made. These same records also appear under a second study, on T cells in Graves' hyperthyroidism and ophthalmopathy.

The source was peripheral blood mononuclear cells (PBMCs), collected at new diagnosis, from a patient treated with antithyroid drugs. The receptors shown here come from a man aged 18 to 35 with Graves disease.

This clonotype was counted many times. This sequence joins TRBV12-3 or TRBV12-4 and TRBJ1-3; no clear D gene. V dropped 6 bases and J dropped 1 base, with 13 bases sitting between them. The CDR3 has 15 residues. CDR3 region: CASSPRGGSGNTIYF. CDR3 DNA sequence: TGTGCCAGCAGCCCCCGCGGTGGGTCTGGAAACACCATATATTTT.

There are many counts of this clonotype. This chain links TRBV27 with TRBJ2-2; no clear D gene. Germline V gene data show CDR1 as MNHEY and CDR2 as SMNVEV (reference sequence). The CDR3 is 15 residues long. Trimming removed 2 bases from V and 0 bases from J, with 7 bases in between. The CDR3, as DNA: TGTGCCAGCAGTTTAAAGACACCGAACACCGGGGAGCTGTTTTTT. Amino acid sequence: CASSLKTPNTGELFF.

V is TRBV11-2 and J is TRBJ2-7, with D unresolved. Trimming cost V 1 base and J 9 bases, with 10 bases left between them. CDR3 length equals 12 residues. Germline loops: CDR1 SGHAT, CDR2 FQNNGV. DNA for the CDR3: TGTGCCAGCAGCTTAGCAATCTCTCCGCAGTACTTC. Residues: CASSLAISPQYF.

This clonotype was seen at least ten times. The rearrangement joins TRBV27 to TRBJ2-3; 10 bases align to TRBD2. This CDR3 spans 16 amino acids. The trim removed 2 bases at V and 4 bases at J, leaving 6 bases unmatched. CDR1 and CDR2 from the germline V gene are MNHEY and SMNVEV (reference sequence). This CDR3 reads CASSLQIAGGPDTQYF. The DNA for the CDR3 is TGTGCCAGCAGTTTACAAATAGCGGGAGGCCCAGATACGCAGTATTTT.

The V and J genes are TRBV2 and TRBJ2-1; 8 bases are shared with TRBD2. With V trimmed by 6 bases and J by 3 bases, 4 bases remained unmatched. CDR3 size: 14 residues. Germline CDR1 is SNHLY and CDR2 is FYNNEI. Written as DNA, the CDR3 is TGTGCCAGCAGAACCGGGACTAGCTACAATGAGCAGTTCTTC. Translated: CASRTGTSYNEQFF. The full variable domain, in which reference TRBV2 and TRBJ2-1 provide the parts outside the CDR3, is EPEVTQTPSHQVTQMGQEVILRCVPISNHLYFYWYRQILGQKVEFLVSFYNNEISEKSEIFDDQFSVERPDGSNFTLKIRSTKLEDSAMYFCASRTGTSYNEQFFGPGTRLTVL.

This clonotype was observed at least ten times. The rearrangement joins TRBV2 to TRBJ1-2; D perhaps matches TRBD1 (5 bases). V was pared by 2 bases and J by 2 bases, with 6 bases between. Looked up from germline, CDR1 is SNHLY and CDR2 is FYNNEI. This CDR3 has 13 residues. The CDR3 spells CASSERQNYGYTF. CDR3 coding DNA: TGTGCCAGCAGTGAAAGACAGAACTATGGCTACACCTTC.

On this clonotype: Given a much more abundant clone one base away, this may be a read error. This CDR3 is missing its conserved last phenylalanine or tryptophan, likely due to a read error. The rearrangement joins TRBV20-1 to TRBJ2-3, with 10 bases fitting TRBD1. Germline V gene lookup returns CDR1 DFQATT and CDR2 SNEGSKA (reference sequence). The length of the CDR3 is 14 residues. The junction had 5 bases not matched to a gene; V was cut back by 6 bases and J by 2 bases. The CDR3 is CSAKGTGDTDTQYL. CDR3 bases: TGCAGTGCCAAGGGGACAGGGGACACAGATACGCAGTATCTT.

The count of this clonotype is one. The chain has TRBV27 and TRBJ2-7, with TRBD2 identical over 7 bases. Trimming at V came to 0 bases and at J to 5 bases, leaving 4 bases not matched to a gene. The CDR3 has 14 residues. Germline V gives CDR1 MNHEY, CDR2 SMNVEV (reference sequence). CDR3 sequence: CASSLSGGYHEQYF. The CDR3 DNA reads as TGTGCCAGCAGTTTATCGGGAGGGTACCACGAGCAGTACTTC.

This clonotype was detected only a few times. The chain is built from TRBV15 and TRBJ2-7; 7 bases are shared with TRBD2. Germline V gene data show CDR1 as LNHNV and CDR2 as YYDKDF (reference sequence). V shed 0 bases and J 7 bases; nucleotides not matched to a gene: 12. This CDR3 is built from 16 residues. The CDR3: CATSRDWQGGFVEQYF. The CDR3 DNA reads as TGTGCCACCAGCAGAGATTGGCAGGGAGGGTTTGTGGAGCAGTACTTC.

This clonotype was observed at least ten times. This chain links TRBV29-1 with TRBJ2-7, with 12 bases matching TRBD1. This CDR3 spans 15 amino acids. The V gene end was trimmed by 7 bases and the J gene end by 4 bases; junction bases not matched to a gene: 11. CDR1 is SQVTM, CDR2 ANQGSEA, per germline. The CDR3 DNA reads as TGCAGCGCCCGAGGGGGGGACAGGGGGCTGTACGAGCAGTACTTC. Translating gives CSARGGDRGLYEQYF.

There are a few counts of this clonotype. The chain carries TRBV7-2 and TRBJ2-1; D gene unclear. The J call may be incorrect, as the DNA end agrees better with TRBJ2-5. The germline V gene encodes CDR1 SGHTA and CDR2 FQGNSA. The CDR3 sequence is 12 residues long. The CDR3, as DNA: TGTGCCAGCAGCTCAGAGCAAGAGACCCAGTACTTC. Amino acid sequence: CASSSEQETQYF.

This clonotype was counted at least ten times. This sequence joins TRBV2 and TRBJ2-2; 14 bases are shared with TRBD2. This CDR3 is built from 19 residues. Per the germline V gene, CDR1 is SNHLY and CDR2 is FYNNEI. V lost 4 bases to trimming and J lost 1 base; unmatched junction nucleotides: 8. CDR3: CASSGTSGRPTLNTGELFF. The CDR3 coding sequence is TGTGCCAGCAGTGGGACTAGCGGGAGGCCGACCCTGAACACCGGGGAGCTGTTTTTT. The full variable domain, its missing parts supplied by reference TRBV2 and TRBJ2-2, is EPEVTQTPSHQVTQMGQEVILRCVPISNHLYFYWYRQILGQKVEFLVSFYNNEISEKSEIFDDQFSVERPDGSNFTLKIRSTKLEDSAMYFCASSGTSGRPTLNTGELFFGEGSRLTVL.

This clonotype was picked up many times. The rearrangement links TRBV20-1 to TRBJ1-4; D is perhaps TRBD1 (5 bases). This CDR3 comprises 14 residues. V was cut by 6 bases and J by 5 bases, with 16 bases left in between. CDR1 is DFQATT and CDR2 is SNEGSKA in the germline V gene (reference sequence). CDR3 DNA sequence: TGCAGTGCCCTTGGGAGACAGCACAATGAAAAACTGTTTTTT. Residues: CSALGRQHNEKLFF.

This clonotype came up many times. The chain links TRBV18 to TRBJ2-1, with 14 bases aligning to TRBD2. Germline CDR1 is KGHSH and CDR2 is LQKENI. V lost 0 bases to trimming and J lost 8 bases; unmatched junction nucleotides: 3. The CDR3 is 16 amino acids. The CDR3 DNA reads as TGTGCCAGCTCACCACCCGGGACTAGCGGGAGTTATGAGCAGTTCTTC. It encodes CASSPPGTSGSYEQFF.

In regard to this clonotype: A much larger clone sits a single nucleotide away, making a read error possible. The gene calls are TRBV5-1 and TRBJ2-2; 7 nucleotides agree with TRBD2. The CDR3 loop spans 14 amino acids. Looked up from germline, CDR1 is SGHRS and CDR2 is YFSETQ. CDR3 region: CASSGGGPTGGLFF. The CDR3 nucleotides are TGCGCCAGCAGCGGGGGGGGTCCCACCGGGGGGCTGTTTTTT. The entire variable domain, with the rest obtained from reference TRBV5-1 and TRBJ2-2, is as follows: KAGVTQTPRYLIKTRGQQVTLSCSPISGHRSVSWYQQTPGQGLQFLFEYFSETQRNKGNFPGRFSGRQFSNSRSEMNVSTLELGDSALYLCASSGGGPTGGLFFGEGSRLTVL.

This clonotype was counted many times. V usage is TRBV29-1 and J usage is TRBJ2-3; TRBD2 aligns across 13 bases. The V segment lost 6 bases and the J segment 2 bases; nucleotides outside the gene matches: 5. The germline CDR1 and CDR2 sequences are SQVTM and ANQGSEA. The CDR3 covers 15 residues. The CDR3 bases are TGCAGCGTCCGACTAGCGGGAGGCCACACAGATACGCAGTATTTT. This gives the protein CSVRLAGGHTDTQYF.

This clonotype was picked up a small number of times. In DNA, the CDR3 is TGTGCCAGCAGACGAGGACTTTTGGCAACTAATGAAAAACTGTTTTTT. It yields the protein CASRRGLLATNEKLFF. The rearrangement joins TRBV7-3 to TRBJ1-4; D unclear. The V and J ends lost 6 bases and 0 bases respectively, with 14 bases between them. The CDR3 is 16 amino acids. Germline CDR1 is SGHTA and CDR2 is FQGTGA.

This clonotype was picked up many times. The V gene is TRBV19, the J gene TRBJ2-7; 7 nucleotides match TRBD2. Germline values: CDR1 LNHDA, CDR2 SQIVND (reference sequence). The CDR3 is 14 amino acids. Trimming took 6 bases from V and 0 from J; bases not matched to a gene: 5. CDR3 coding DNA: TGTGCCAGTAGCACCGGGGGGAGCTCCTACGAGCAGTACTTC. It is translated as CASSTGGSSYEQYF.

The J gene is TRBJ2-7, the V gene TRBV9; TRBD1 matches at 7 bases. The CDR3 is 15 residues long. CDR1 and CDR2 (germline): SGDLS, YYNGEE. With 1 base clipped from V and 2 bases from J, the junction kept 6 bases outside the gene matches. The chain's CDR3 is CASSVNRGYTYEQYF. CDR3 DNA sequence: TGTGCCAGCAGCGTAAACAGGGGTTACACCTACGAGCAGTACTTC.

This clonotype was observed a handful of times. The rearrangement uses TRBV7-9 and TRBJ2-6; the match to TRBD1 covers 8 bases. The CDR3 loop spans 17 amino acids. Losses at the gene ends were 6 bases for V and 0 bases for J; bases not matched to a gene: 7. CDR1 and CDR2 (germline): SEHNR, FQNEAQ (reference sequence). CDR3 region: CASRAGGVSSGANVLTF. CDR3 nucleotides: TGTGCCAGCAGGGCAGGGGGCGTTTCCTCTGGGGCCAACGTCCTGACTTTC.

The chain combines TRBV30 with TRBJ2-1; 9 bases match TRBD1. In germline, CDR1 is GTSNPN, CDR2 SVGIG (reference sequence). The V and J ends lost 2 bases and 2 bases, in that order; junction bases with no gene match: 16. The CDR3 totals 19 residues. In DNA form, the CDR3 reads TGTGCCTGGAGTTCGCGAGACAGGGGGTACACACGAACCTACAATGAGCAGTTCTTC. It is translated as CAWSSRDRGYTRTYNEQFF.

This clonotype came up a few times. The chain employs TRBV6-2 or TRBV6-3 and TRBJ2-5; TRBD1 might be the D (6 bases). Germline CDR1 is MNHEY and CDR2 is SVGEGT. The V end was cut by 2 bases, the J end by 7 bases, with 20 bases between. This CDR3 comprises 16 residues. As DNA, the CDR3 is TGTGCCAGCAGTTACAACCGGGACACCGGTAGAGGGACCCAGTACTTC. It is translated as CASSYNRDTGRGTQYF.

This clonotype has ten or more counts. The V and J genes are TRBV12-3 or TRBV12-4 and TRBJ2-2; TRBD1 matches 11 bases. This CDR3 contains 16 residues. Trimming cost V 6 bases and J 5 bases; bases outside gene matches: 8. The CDR3 spells CASRANRDRGTGELFF. CDR3 nucleotides: TGTGCCAGCAGAGCAAACCGGGACAGGGGGACCGGGGAGCTGTTTTTT.

This clonotype was recorded at least ten times. The chain joins TRBV2 to TRBJ1-5; D is perhaps TRBD1 (6 bases). Trimming shortened V by 6 bases and J by 4 bases, and 13 bases separated the two germline ends. This CDR3 spans 14 amino acids. In germline, CDR1 is SNHLY, CDR2 FYNNEI. CDR3 residues: CASRRTVGNQPQHF. Here the CDR3 DNA reads TGTGCCAGCAGACGGACAGTTGGAAATCAGCCCCAGCATTTT.

The table lists this clonotype with many counts. Here the CDR3 reads CASSSNTWNTEAFF. DNA of the CDR3: TGCGCCAGCAGCTCCAATACTTGGAACACTGAAGCTTTCTTT. V gene TRBV5-1 combines with J gene TRBJ1-1; D not certain. CDR3 size: 14 residues. Germline CDR1 is SGHRS and CDR2 is YFSETQ. Trimming cost V 3 bases and J 1 base, with 10 bases left between them.

The chain couples TRBV30 to TRBJ2-2; D might be TRBD2 (5 bases). V was pared by 6 bases and J by 6 bases, with 8 bases between. The CDR3 consists of 11 residues. The germline V gene encodes CDR1 GTSNPN and CDR2 SVGIG (reference sequence). Written as DNA, the CDR3 is TGTGCCTGCATAGCGTCCGGGGAGCTGTTTTTT. It translates to CACIASGELFF.

The chain joins TRBV4-2 to TRBJ1-3; D is possibly TRBD1 (5 bases). The CDR3 is 15 residues long. V was shortened by 2 bases and J by 4 bases, with 12 bases between the two germline ends. The germline CDR1 and CDR2 sequences are LGHNA and YNFKEQ. In nucleotides, the CDR3 is TGTGCCAGCAGCCAAACTGGGGCGCGGGGAAACACCATATATTTT. The encoded protein is CASSQTGARGNTIYF.

This clonotype has more than one count but fewer than ten. This chain uses TRBV20-1 with TRBJ1-1; 9 bases match TRBD1. This CDR3 region has 14 residues. The junction had 8 bases not matched to a gene; V was cut back by 5 bases and J by 4 bases. Germline assignment: CDR1 DFQATT and CDR2 SNEGSKA (reference sequence). In DNA form, the CDR3 reads TGCAGTGCTGGGAGGGACAGGGTGGCCACTGAAGCTTTCTTT. This encodes CSAGRDRVATEAFF.